The 17 T cell receptor beta chains listed next were all sequenced from one sample in a study of patients and donors after allogeneic stem cell transplantation. MiXCR, run by TCRdb on the RT-PCR reads, gives a single entry per CDR3 protein. Seen here are roughly 960,000 distinct CDR3 sequences, roughly 18% observed once, and the top ten hold around 5.5%. The sample consisted of blood, either unsorted or a sorted T cell fraction (not recorded which). The receptors were sampled from a human donor who was either an allogeneic HSCT recipient or a stem cell or donor lymphocyte infusion donor (not recorded which). It is not recorded whose cells these are; they may come from a transplant donor.

J is TRBJ1-3 and V is TRBV12-3 or TRBV12-4; D gene uncertain. Between the trimmed V and J ends, which lost 6 bases and 0 bases, there was a span of 12 bases. This CDR3 spans 15 amino acids. The CDR3 nucleotides are TGTGCCAGCAGAATAGCAGGAGGCTCTGGAAACACCATATATTTT. Translated, it gives CASRIAGGSGNTIYF.

This clonotype was seen a few times. This rearrangement joins TRBV20-1 to TRBJ2-3; 7 bases line up with TRBD2. The V gene's germline CDR1 is DFQATT and CDR2 SNEGSKA (reference sequence). Germline trimming cut 5 bases from V and 10 bases from J; bases unmatched to any gene: 9. This CDR3 comprises 12 residues. The chain's CDR3 is CSAGARTSSQYF. The CDR3 DNA sequence: TGCAGTGCTGGGGCAAGGACTAGTTCGCAGTATTTT.

The rearrangement joins TRBV12-3 or TRBV12-4 to TRBJ1-5; TRBD1 is a possible D gene (6 bases). The CDR3 loop spans 15 amino acids. V lost 6 bases and J 4 bases, leaving 16 bases between the germline ends. The DNA for the CDR3 is TGTGCCAGCAGCTATGACAGGAGTCGGAATCAGCCCCAGCATTTT. Its protein product is CASSYDRSRNQPQHF.

J is TRBJ1-2 and V is TRBV6-1, with 7 nucleotides matching TRBD1. Germline lookup yields CDR1 MNHNS and CDR2 SASEGT. The CDR3 is made up of 16 amino acids. With 6 bases clipped from V and 6 bases from J, the junction kept 16 bases outside the gene matches. The CDR3 DNA is TGTGCCAGCAGCCCATTACAACAGGGGAAGAATAATGGCTACACCTTC. It codes for CASSPLQQGKNNGYTF.

The CDR3 sequence: CASSSAQVDRVGGYTF. CDR3 DNA: TGTGCCAGCAGTTCCGCCCAGGTGGACAGGGTGGGTGGCTACACCTTC. This chain links TRBV12-3 or TRBV12-4 with TRBJ1-2; TRBD1 agrees at 8 bases. V was pared by 4 bases and J by 7 bases, with 14 bases of the junction left unmatched. The CDR3 is 16 residues long.

This clonotype was counted ten times or more. The chain recombines TRBV5-1 with TRBJ2-1; the D is unclear. From germline, CDR1 is SGHRS and CDR2 YFSETQ. The CDR3 is 13 amino acids. V was trimmed by 0 bases and J by 4 bases, leaving 5 bases between them. As DNA, the CDR3 is TGCGCCAGCAGCTTGGACATATACAATGAGCAGTTCTTC. Protein sequence: CASSLDIYNEQFF.

This clonotype was observed at least ten times. V and J are TRBV20-1 and TRBJ1-1; D is uncertain. V lost 0 bases, J lost 5 bases, and 10 bases lay in between. This CDR3 region has 13 residues. The V gene's germline CDR1 is DFQATT and CDR2 SNEGSKA (reference sequence). The CDR3 spells CSARDGHVTEAFF. The CDR3 region has the DNA TGCAGTGCTAGAGATGGTCATGTAACTGAAGCTTTCTTT.

The rearrangement uses TRBV7-2 and TRBJ2-7, with TRBD1 as a possible D gene (6 bases). Germline-derived CDR1 and CDR2 are SGHTA and FQGNSA. V lost 5 bases to trimming and J lost 4 bases, with 15 bases between them. The CDR3 totals 14 residues. CDR3 bases: TGTGCCAGCAGCCCCCGACAGGTTACGTACGAGCAGTACTTC. It translates to CASSPRQVTYEQYF.

This chain connects TRBV7-2 to TRBJ1-2; no firm D call. The germline CDR1 and CDR2 sequences are SGHTA and FQGNSA. V lost 2 bases and J 1 base, leaving 8 bases between the germline ends. The CDR3 is made up of 14 amino acids. CDR3 sequence (DNA): TGTGCCAGCAGCTTACTGAACAGTAACTATGGCTACACCTTC. Translating it yields CASSLLNSNYGYTF.

This clonotype was counted a few times. This rearrangement joins TRBV2 to TRBJ1-4, with D possibly TRBD1 on 5 matching bases. The CDR3 contains 14 residues. With 4 bases removed from V and 8 bases from J, the gap between germline ends came to 14 bases. Germline values: CDR1 SNHLY, CDR2 FYNNEI. CDR3 amino acids: CASSARRVGEKLFF. The DNA for the CDR3 is TGTGCCAGCAGTGCCCGCAGGGTCGGAGAAAAACTGTTTTTT.

This clonotype occurred a few times. The V gene is TRBV29-1, the J gene TRBJ1-3, with a tentative D call TRBD1 (5 bases). The V and J ends lost 7 bases and 2 bases respectively, with 9 bases between them. Germline V gene lookup returns CDR1 SQVTM and CDR2 ANQGSEA. This CDR3 is built from 12 residues. CDR3 nucleotide sequence: TGCAGCGCCCAGGGTACTGGAAACACCATATATTTT. Protein sequence: CSAQGTGNTIYF.

The chain combines TRBV20-1 with TRBJ2-7, with D unclear. The CDR3 spans 16 residues. Between the trimmed V and J ends, which lost 0 bases and 2 bases, there was a span of 17 bases. Germline assignment: CDR1 DFQATT and CDR2 SNEGSKA (reference sequence). The CDR3 here is CSARDQDMSFPYEQYF. CDR3 in DNA: TGCAGTGCTAGAGATCAAGATATGAGTTTCCCCTACGAGCAGTACTTC.

A few counts support this clonotype. The chain joins TRBV27 to TRBJ1-1, with a tentative D call TRBD1 (5 bases). Germline assignment: CDR1 MNHEY and CDR2 SMNVEV (reference sequence). The V gene lost 4 bases and the J gene lost 7 bases, with 19 bases spanning the gap. This CDR3 comprises 15 residues. CDR3 bases: TGTGCCAGCAGTTCCCCCAGGGCGGCCAAAGGTGAAGCTTTCTTT. Translating it yields CASSSPRAAKGEAFF.

The chain employs TRBV24-1 and TRBJ2-7; a weak D match, TRBD2 (5 bases). This CDR3 spans 12 amino acids. The germline V gene has CDR1 KGHDR and CDR2 SFDVKD. V lost 7 bases, J lost 5 bases, and 11 bases lay in between. CDR3 nucleotide sequence: TGTGCCACCAGCGGGGATTCCCACGAGCAGTACTTC. The encoded protein is CATSGDSHEQYF.

V and J are TRBV20-1 and TRBJ2-7; TRBD1 or TRBD2 may be the D gene (5 bases each). The CDR3 covers 14 residues. Per germline, CDR1 DFQATT and CDR2 SNEGSKA (reference sequence). The V end was cut by 6 bases, the J end by 6 bases, with 21 bases between. CDR3 sequence (DNA): TGCAGTGCATACCCCCTCCCCGGGGCTACCGAGCAGTACTTC. Its translation: CSAYPLPGATEQYF.

This clonotype has a count of ten or more. The chain couples TRBV12-3 or TRBV12-4 to TRBJ1-1, with no clear D. This CDR3 is 11 amino acids long. The ends were cut back, 7 bases at V and 4 bases at J, with 7 bases in the middle. The CDR3 reads CASTQATEAFF. DNA of the CDR3: TGTGCCAGCACCCAGGCCACTGAAGCTTTCTTT.

This clonotype was counted only a few times. This chain links TRBV2 with TRBJ2-6; weak D call: TRBD1 (6 bases). Deletions cut 8 bases from V and 13 bases from J, with 15 bases between. There are 12 residues in the CDR3. Germline V gene data show CDR1 as SNHLY and CDR2 as FYNNEI. DNA for the CDR3: TGTGCCAGCTTCAACAGGGCCCCGGTCCTGACTTTC. This translates into CASFNRAPVLTF.